The next 2 T cell receptor beta chains were all read from a single sample in a study of regulatory T cells in long-lasting Graves disease. Time point described: newly diagnosed GD, antithyroid drugs for less than 3 months. The TCR library was made from RNA that had been extracted from PBMCs in TRIzol. Relying on iRepertoire HTBI primers and Arm-PCR of CDR3 regions, the team built TCR beta libraries. TCRdb re-derived calls from the multiplex PCR reads in MiXCR, one entry per CDR3 protein. The sample records 240,000 or so distinct CDR3 sequences, 20% to 25% being singletons. The material was peripheral blood mononuclear cells (PBMCs), obtained at new diagnosis, from a patient treated with antithyroid drugs. The receptors derive from a female donor with Graves disease.

This clonotype was recorded many times. V usage is TRBV7-2 and J usage is TRBJ2-5, with 7 positions matching TRBD2. The CDR3 sequence is 16 residues long. Unmatched junction bases numbered 7, after V lost 1 base and J lost 2 bases. Germline CDR1 and CDR2: SGHTA and FQGNSA. CDR3 sequence: CASSLVQWGGQETQYF. CDR3 DNA sequence: TGTGCCAGCAGCTTAGTACAGTGGGGGGGTCAAGAGACCCAGTACTTC.

There are many counts of this clonotype. The gene calls are TRBV28 and TRBJ2-4; D unresolved. V dropped 4 bases and J dropped 3 bases, with 19 bases sitting between them. CDR3 length: 17 amino acids. Germline lookup yields CDR1 MDHEN and CDR2 SYDVKM. CDR3 sequence: CASSSNLAAWGKNIQYF. The CDR3 nucleotides are TGTGCCAGCAGTTCCAACCTCGCGGCCTGGGGCAAAAACATTCAGTACTTC.